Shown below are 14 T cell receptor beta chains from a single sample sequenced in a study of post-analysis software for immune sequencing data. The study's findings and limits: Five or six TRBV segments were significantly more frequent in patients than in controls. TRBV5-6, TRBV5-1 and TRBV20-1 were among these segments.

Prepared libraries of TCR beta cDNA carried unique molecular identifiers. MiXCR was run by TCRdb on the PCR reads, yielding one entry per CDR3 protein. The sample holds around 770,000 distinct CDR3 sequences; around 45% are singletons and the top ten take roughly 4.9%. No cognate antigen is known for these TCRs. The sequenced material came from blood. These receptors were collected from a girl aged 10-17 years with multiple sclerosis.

In DNA form, the CDR3 reads TGTGCCAGCGCCCGGGAGGGTCGGTCAGTCACCCAGTACTTC. Amino acid sequence: CASAREGRSVTQYF. The chain recombines TRBV9 with TRBJ2-7, with 8 bases identical to TRBD2. The CDR3 runs to 14 residues. The junction had 16 bases not matched to a gene; V was cut back by 7 bases and J by 10 bases. Germline V gene data show CDR1 as SGDLS and CDR2 as YYNGEE.

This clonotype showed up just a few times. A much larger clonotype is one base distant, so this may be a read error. The CDR3 DNA reads TGTGCCAGCAGCCAAGATCGTAGGGACACCTACTACGAGCAGTACTTC. As protein: CASSQDRRDTYYEQYF. The J gene is TRBJ2-7, the V gene TRBV4-2, with D perhaps matching TRBD1 (6 bases). There are 16 residues in the CDR3. The germline CDR1 and CDR2 sequences are LGHNA and YNFKEQ. V shed 0 bases and J shed 3 bases, with 15 bases lying between them.

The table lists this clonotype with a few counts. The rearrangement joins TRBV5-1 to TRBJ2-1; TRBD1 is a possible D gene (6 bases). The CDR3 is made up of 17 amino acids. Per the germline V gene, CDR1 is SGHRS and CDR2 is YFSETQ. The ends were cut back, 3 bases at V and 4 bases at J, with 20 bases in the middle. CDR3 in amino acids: CASSSAPQGFGYNEQFF. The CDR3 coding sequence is TGCGCCAGCAGCTCCGCCCCCCAGGGGTTTGGGTACAATGAGCAGTTCTTC. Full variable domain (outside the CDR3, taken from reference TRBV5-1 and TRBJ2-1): KAGVTQTPRYLIKTRGQQVTLSCSPISGHRSVSWYQQTPGQGLQFLFEYFSETQRNKGNFPGRFSGRQFSNSRSEMNVSTLELGDSALYLCASSSAPQGFGYNEQFFGPGTRLTVL.

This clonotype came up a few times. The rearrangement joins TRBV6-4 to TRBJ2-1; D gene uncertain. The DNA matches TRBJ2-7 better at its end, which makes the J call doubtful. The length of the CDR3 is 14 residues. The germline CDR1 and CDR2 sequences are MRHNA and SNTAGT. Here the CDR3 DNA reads TGTGCCAGCAGTCCCGGATACTCCTACAATGAGCAGTACTTC. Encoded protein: CASSPGYSYNEQYF.

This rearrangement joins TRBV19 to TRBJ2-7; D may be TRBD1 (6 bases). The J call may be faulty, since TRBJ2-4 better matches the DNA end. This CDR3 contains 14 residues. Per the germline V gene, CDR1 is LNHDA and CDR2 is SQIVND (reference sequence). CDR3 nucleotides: TGTGCCAGTAGTGTACAAACAGGGATGGGCATTCAGTACTTC. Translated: CASSVQTGMGIQYF.

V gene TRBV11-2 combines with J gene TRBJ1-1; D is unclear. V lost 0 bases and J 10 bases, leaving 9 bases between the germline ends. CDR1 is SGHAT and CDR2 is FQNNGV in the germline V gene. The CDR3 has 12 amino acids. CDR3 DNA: TGTGCCAGCAGCTTAGATGGATTACGAGCTTTCTTT. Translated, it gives CASSLDGLRAFF.

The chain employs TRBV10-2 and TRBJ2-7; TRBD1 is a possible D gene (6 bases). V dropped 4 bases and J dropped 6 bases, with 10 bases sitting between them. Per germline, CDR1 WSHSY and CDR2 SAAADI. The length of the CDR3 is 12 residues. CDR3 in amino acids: CASSVTGCEQYF. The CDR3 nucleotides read TGCGCCAGCAGTGTCACAGGGTGCGAGCAGTACTTC.

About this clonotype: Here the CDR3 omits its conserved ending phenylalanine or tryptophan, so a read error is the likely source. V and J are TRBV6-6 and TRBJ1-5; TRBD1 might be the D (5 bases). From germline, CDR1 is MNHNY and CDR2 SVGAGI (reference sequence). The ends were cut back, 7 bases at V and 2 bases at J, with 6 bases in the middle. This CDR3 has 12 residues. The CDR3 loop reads CASMGGNQPQHC. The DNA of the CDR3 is TGTGCCAGCATGGGGGGCAATCAGCCCCAGCATTGT.

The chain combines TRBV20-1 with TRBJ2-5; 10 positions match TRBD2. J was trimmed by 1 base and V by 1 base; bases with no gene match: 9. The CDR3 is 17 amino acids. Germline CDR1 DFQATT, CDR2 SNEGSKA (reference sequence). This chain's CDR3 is CSARGLAGVFSQETQYF. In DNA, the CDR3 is TGCAGTGCTAGAGGACTAGCGGGCGTCTTTTCCCAAGAGACCCAGTACTTC.

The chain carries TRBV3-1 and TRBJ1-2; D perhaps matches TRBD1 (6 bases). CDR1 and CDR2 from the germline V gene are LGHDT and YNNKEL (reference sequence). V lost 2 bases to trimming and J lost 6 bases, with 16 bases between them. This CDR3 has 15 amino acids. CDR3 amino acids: CASSQSPGTSHGYTF. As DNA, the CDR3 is TGTGCCAGCAGCCAATCCCCCGGGACAAGTCATGGCTACACCTTC.

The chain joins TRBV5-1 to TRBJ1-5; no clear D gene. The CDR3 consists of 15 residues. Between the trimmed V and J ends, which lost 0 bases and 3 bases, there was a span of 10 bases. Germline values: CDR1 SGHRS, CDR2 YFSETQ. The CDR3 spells CASSLVLFFNQPQHF. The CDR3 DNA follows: TGCGCCAGCAGCTTGGTTCTGTTTTTCAATCAGCCCCAGCATTTT.

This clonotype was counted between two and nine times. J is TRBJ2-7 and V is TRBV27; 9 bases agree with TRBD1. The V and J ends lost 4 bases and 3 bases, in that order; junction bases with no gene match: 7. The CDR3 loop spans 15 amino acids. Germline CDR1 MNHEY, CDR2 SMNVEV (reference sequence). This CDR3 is CASSSGTGIIYEQYF. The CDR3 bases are TGTGCCAGCAGTTCCGGGACAGGGATTATCTACGAGCAGTACTTC.

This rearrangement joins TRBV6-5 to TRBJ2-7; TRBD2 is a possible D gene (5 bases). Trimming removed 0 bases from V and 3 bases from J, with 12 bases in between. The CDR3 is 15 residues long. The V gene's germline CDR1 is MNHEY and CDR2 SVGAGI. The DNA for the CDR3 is TGTGCCAGCAGTTACTCGACCGGGGTTAACTACGAGCAGTACTTC. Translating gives CASSYSTGVNYEQYF.

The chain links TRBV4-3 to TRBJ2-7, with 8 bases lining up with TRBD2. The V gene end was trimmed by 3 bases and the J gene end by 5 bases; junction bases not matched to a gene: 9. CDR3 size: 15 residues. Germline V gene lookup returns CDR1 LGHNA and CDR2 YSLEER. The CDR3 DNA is TGCGCCAGCAGCCAGGCGAGCGGGAGTGGGAACGAGCAGTACTTC. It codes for CASSQASGSGNEQYF.